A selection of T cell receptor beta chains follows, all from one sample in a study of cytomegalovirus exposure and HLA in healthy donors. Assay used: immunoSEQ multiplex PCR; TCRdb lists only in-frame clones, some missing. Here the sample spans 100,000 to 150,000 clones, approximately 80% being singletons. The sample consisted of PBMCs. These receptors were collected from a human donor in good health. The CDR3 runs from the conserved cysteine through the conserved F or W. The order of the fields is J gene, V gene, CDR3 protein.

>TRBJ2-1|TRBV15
CATSRDRLTSGRTNNEQFF
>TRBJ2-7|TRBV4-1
CASSQGTSGNYEQYF
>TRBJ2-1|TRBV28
CASSPPTPSGRSIGYNEQFF
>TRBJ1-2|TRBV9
CASSVFHSPQAIYGYTF
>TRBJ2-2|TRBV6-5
CASSGPNTGELFF
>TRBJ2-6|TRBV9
CASSVPELDSGANVLTF
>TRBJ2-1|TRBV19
CASSRPGTSGLNEQFF
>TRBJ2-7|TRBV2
CASRQVGTDPYEQYF
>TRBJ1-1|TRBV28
CASSLRAEGGGPEAFF
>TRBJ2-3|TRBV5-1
CASTGRGRRLDTQYF
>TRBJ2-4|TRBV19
CASRKTGEATKNIQYF
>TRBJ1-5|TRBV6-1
CASSLTGANQPQHF
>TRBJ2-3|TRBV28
CASSLLGGGPSTQYF
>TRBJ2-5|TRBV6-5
CASRISGRPEETQYF
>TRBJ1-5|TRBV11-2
CASSLAPSGSNQPQHF
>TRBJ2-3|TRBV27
CASSLLSGRGADTQYF
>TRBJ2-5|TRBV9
CASSVGGQGATFQETQYF
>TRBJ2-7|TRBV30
CAWRAGPGHEQYF
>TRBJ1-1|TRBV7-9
CASSSVNTEAFF
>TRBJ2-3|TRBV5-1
CASSLAPVLAGGGDTQYF
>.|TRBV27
CASSFSPPDSYEQYF
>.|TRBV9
CASSPQFGDSYEQYF
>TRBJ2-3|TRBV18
CASSPSPGQGAEDTQYF
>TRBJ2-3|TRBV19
CASSIGSNRRSTDTQYF
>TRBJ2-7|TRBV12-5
CASGLDISYEQYF
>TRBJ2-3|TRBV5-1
CASSLFGQSTDTQYF
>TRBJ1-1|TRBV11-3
CASSPIGTVYTEAFF
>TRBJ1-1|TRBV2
CASSEWGTGGQTEAFF
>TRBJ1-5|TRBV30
CAWSPGQFDQPQHF
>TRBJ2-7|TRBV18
CASSPTGTGYEQYF
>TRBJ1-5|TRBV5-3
CARTLQDQPQHF
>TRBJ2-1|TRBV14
CASRPGTGYNEQFF
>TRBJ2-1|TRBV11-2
CASSFRRTSGEKQFF
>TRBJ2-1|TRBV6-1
CASSGLAGGHEQFF
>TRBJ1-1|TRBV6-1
CASSDPHREYTEAFF
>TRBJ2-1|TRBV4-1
CASSQGLQGLYNEQFF
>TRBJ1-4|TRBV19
CATLRRGNEKLFF
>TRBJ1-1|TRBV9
CASSGDIMNTEAFF
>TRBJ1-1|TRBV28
CASSFVAVTNTEAFF
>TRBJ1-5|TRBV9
CASSVGGTGENQPQHF
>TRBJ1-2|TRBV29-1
CSIRGNYGYTF
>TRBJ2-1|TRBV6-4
CASSESGTSGSNEQFF
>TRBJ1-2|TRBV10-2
CASSEQEIYGYTF
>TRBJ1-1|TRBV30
CAWARDRGIPEAFF
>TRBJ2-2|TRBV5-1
CASSLAPVTGMNTGELFF
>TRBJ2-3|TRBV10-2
CASSGLKTSGRGTDTQYF
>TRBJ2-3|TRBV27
CATSQEAGTDTQYF
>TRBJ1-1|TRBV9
CASSDEQGPPAFF
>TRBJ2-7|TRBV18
CASSPQAVGLAGEYEQYF
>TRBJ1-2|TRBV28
CASTIANRVLGYTF
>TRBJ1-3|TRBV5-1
CASSREDLGSGNTIYF
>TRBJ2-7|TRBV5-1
CASSEGTSGTSSYEQYF
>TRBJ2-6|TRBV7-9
CSSSPPTLAGGSGANVLTF